A single sample gave rise to the 27 T cell receptor beta chains below, sequenced in a study of shared clonotypes between healthy human individuals. Measured with immunoSEQ multiplex PCR; TCRdb has only the in-frame clones, and not every one. The table includes 80,000 to 100,000 clones, almost 70% detected once. The sample was memory CD8+ T cells sorted from blood. The subset denotes: CD45RO+ cells pooled with CCR7-negative TemRA cells. Every receptor here comes from a man in his thirties or forties in good health.

The rearrangement joins TRBV13 to TRBJ2-6, with D tentatively TRBD2 (6 bases). Per germline, CDR1 PRHDT and CDR2 FYEKMQ (reference sequence). The V end was cut by 1 base, the J end by 0 bases, with 19 bases between. CDR3 length: 20 residues. The CDR3 nucleotides are TGTGCCAGCAGCTTAGCTACGGGGGATAGGTCTTTCTCTGGGGCCAACGTCCTGACTTTC. Protein product: CASSLATGDRSFSGANVLTF.

The chain uses TRBV16 and TRBJ2-7; 10 nucleotides match TRBD1. The germline V gene encodes CDR1 KGHSY and CDR2 FQNENV. This CDR3 has 15 residues. The V and J ends lost 2 bases and 5 bases, in that order; junction bases with no gene match: 6. The DNA for the CDR3 is TGTGCCAGCAGCCAACTGGGGACAGGGGTCCACGAGCAGTACTTC. This sequence encodes CASSQLGTGVHEQYF.

The rearrangement links TRBV5-1 to TRBJ1-2; possible D gene TRBD1, 5 bases. V lost 3 bases, J lost 7 bases, and 19 bases lay in between. This CDR3 is 15 amino acids long. Germline CDR1 and CDR2: SGHRS and YFSETQ. The CDR3 nucleotides are TGCGCCAGCAGCTCAATTACGCAGACAGCCTCTGGCTACACCTTC. This gives the protein CASSSITQTASGYTF.

The V gene is TRBV11-2, the J gene TRBJ2-7, with 8 bases aligning to TRBD1. The CDR3 covers 14 residues. CDR1 and CDR2 from the germline V gene are SGHAT and FQNNGV. V trimming: 5 bases; J trimming: 3 bases; junction bases outside the gene matches: 6. The CDR3 sequence: CASSLQGANYEQYF. CDR3 nucleotide sequence: TGTGCCAGCAGCCTCCAGGGGGCAAACTACGAGCAGTACTTC.

This rearrangement joins TRBV15 to TRBJ2-3; TRBD2 might be the D (5 bases). This CDR3 is 14 amino acids long. CDR1 LNHNV and CDR2 YYDKDF come from the germline V gene (reference sequence). Trimming cost V 3 bases and J 2 bases, with 9 bases left between them. CDR3 bases: TGTGCCACCAGCAGTGAGGGTGACACAGATACGCAGTATTTT. The encoded protein is CATSSEGDTDTQYF.

This chain links TRBV5-4 with TRBJ2-3; possibly TRBD1 or TRBD2 for D (8 bases each). Germline-derived CDR1 and CDR2 are SGHNT and YYREEE (reference sequence). This CDR3 has 19 amino acids. V dropped 4 bases and J dropped 4 bases, with 28 bases sitting between them. The CDR3 nucleotides are TGTGCCAGCAGCGGTCTTACAGGGGGTAGCGGGAATTGGGCAGATACGCAGTATTTT. Protein product: CASSGLTGGSGNWADTQYF.

The V call is TRBV13, the J call TRBJ1-2, with D tentatively TRBD1 (6 bases). CDR3 length: 15 residues. Trimming shortened V by 7 bases and J by 1 base, and 16 bases separated the two germline ends. CDR1 and CDR2 (germline): PRHDT, FYEKMQ (reference sequence). CDR3 nucleotide sequence: TGTGCCAGCACCCTGAGAGGGGGAGTTAACTATGGCTACACCTTC. Amino acid sequence: CASTLRGGVNYGYTF.

This chain links TRBV13 with TRBJ2-1; D may be TRBD2 (6 bases). V lost 5 bases, J lost 8 bases, and 16 bases lay in between. CDR3 length: 14 amino acids. Germline loops: CDR1 PRHDT, CDR2 FYEKMQ (reference sequence). The CDR3 DNA sequence: TGTGCCAGCAGCGGACTAAGCGCCTTGTATGAGCAGTTCTTC. Its translation is CASSGLSALYEQFF.

The rearrangement uses TRBV19 and TRBJ1-1; D is ambiguous. CDR1 LNHDA and CDR2 SQIVND come from the germline V gene (reference sequence). With 7 bases removed from V and 5 bases from J, the gap between germline ends came to 17 bases. The CDR3 sequence is 14 residues long. The CDR3 DNA is TGTGCCAGTAAGGAAGGGAGGAGGACTACTGAAGCTTTCTTT. This codes for CASKEGRRTTEAFF.

The rearrangement uses TRBV7-9 and TRBJ2-4; 8 bases are shared with TRBD1. CDR3 length: 15 residues. Germline V gene data show CDR1 as SEHNR and CDR2 as FQNEAQ (reference sequence). Germline trimming cut 5 bases from V and 2 bases from J; bases unmatched to any gene: 5. The CDR3 loop is CASSAGGESKNIQYF. CDR3 bases: TGTGCCAGCAGCGCAGGGGGCGAGTCCAAAAACATTCAGTACTTC.

This clone appeared a few times. The chain recombines TRBV6-6 with TRBJ2-7, with 11 positions matching TRBD1. CDR1 and CDR2 from the germline V gene are MNHNY and SVGAGI (reference sequence). Trimming removed 0 bases from V and 3 bases from J; junction bases left unmatched: 1. This CDR3 has 15 amino acids. The CDR3 bases are TGTGCCAGCAGTTACTCCGGGACAGGGGGCTACGAGCAGTACTTC. It codes for CASSYSGTGGYEQYF.

Only a few counts were recorded for this clone. This rearrangement joins TRBV11-3 to TRBJ1-5; no firm D call. The CDR3 is 15 amino acids. Between the trimmed V and J ends, which lost 0 bases and 0 bases, there was a span of 6 bases. Germline CDR1 and CDR2: SGHNT and YENEEA. The chain's CDR3 is CASSLDSGSNQPQHF. CDR3 coding DNA: TGTGCCAGCAGCTTAGATTCGGGTAGCAATCAGCCCCAGCATTTT.

This clone was recorded a few times. The chain carries TRBV11-2 and TRBJ2-7; D unclear. Germline CDR1 reads SGHAT; CDR2 reads FQNNGV. Trimming took 5 bases from V and 0 from J, leaving 14 bases between them. This CDR3 region has 15 residues. The CDR3, as DNA: TGTGCCAGCAGCCTGGTGGGCGGAAGCTCCTACGAGCAGTACTTC. It specifies CASSLVGGSSYEQYF.

The chain combines TRBV5-6 with TRBJ2-3, with 10 bases aligning to TRBD1. This CDR3 contains 15 residues. V dropped 3 bases and J dropped 4; count of bases not matched to a gene: 5. In germline, CDR1 is SGHDT, CDR2 YYEEEE. CDR3 DNA: TGTGCCAGCAGCTCCCGGGACAGGGGACCAGATACGCAGTATTTT. Translating it yields CASSSRDRGPDTQYF. The variable domain in full, with the rest retrieved from reference TRBV5-6 and TRBJ2-3, is DAGVTQSPTHLIKTRGQQVTLRCSPKSGHDTVSWYQQALGQGPQFIFQYYEEEERQRGNFPDRFSGHQFPNYSSELNVNALLLGDSALYLCASSSRDRGPDTQYFGPGTRLTVL.

The rearrangement joins TRBV25-1 to TRBJ2-1; the match to TRBD1 covers 7 bases. This CDR3 has 13 amino acids. After removal of 7 bases from V and 8 bases from J, the junction contained 8 bases not matched to a gene. CDR1 and CDR2 (germline): MGHDK, SYGVNS. CDR3 loop: CASNSGGEDEQFF. For the CDR3, the DNA is TGTGCCAGCAATTCAGGGGGTGAGGATGAGCAGTTCTTC.

V and J are TRBV30 and TRBJ2-3, with 7 positions matching TRBD2. The germline V gene encodes CDR1 GTSNPN and CDR2 SVGIG (reference sequence). CDR3 length equals 15 residues. Germline trimming cut 2 bases from V and 0 bases from J; bases unmatched to any gene: 5. The CDR3 here is CAWSLASGSTDTQYF. The CDR3 DNA reads TGTGCCTGGAGTTTAGCTAGCGGTAGCACAGATACGCAGTATTTT.

The V and J genes are TRBV27 and TRBJ2-7, with D tentatively TRBD2 (6 bases). Germline V gives CDR1 MNHEY, CDR2 SMNVEV (reference sequence). V was shortened by 1 base and J by 5 bases, with 12 bases between the two germline ends. CDR3 length: 14 residues. In nucleotides, the CDR3 is TGTGCCAGCAGTTTATTAGGCGGGGATGACGAGCAGTACTTC. Protein product: CASSLLGGDDEQYF.

This clone came up many times. The CDR3 region is CASREGAATGELFF. As DNA, the CDR3 is TGTGCCAGCAGGGAGGGCGCTGCCACCGGGGAGCTGTTTTTT. The V gene is TRBV6-5, the J gene TRBJ2-2; D is perhaps TRBD2 (6 bases). Trimming removed 6 bases from V and 4 bases from J, with 12 bases in between. Germline CDR1 reads MNHEY; CDR2 reads SVGAGI. This CDR3 region has 14 residues.

V and J are TRBV7-3 and TRBJ2-5; D may match TRBD1 or TRBD2 (5 bases each). Trimming shortened V by 2 bases and J by 6 bases, and 7 bases separated the two germline ends. There are 12 residues in the CDR3. Looked up from germline, CDR1 is SGHTA and CDR2 is FQGTGA. The CDR3 sequence: CASSLGGKTQYF. CDR3 nucleotides: TGTGCCAGCAGCTTAGGGGGAAAGACCCAGTACTTC.

This clone was found a few times. The rearrangement links TRBV7-9 to TRBJ2-1, with D perhaps matching TRBD2 (6 bases). Trimming took 1 base from V and 0 from J, leaving 19 bases between them. CDR1 is SEHNR and CDR2 is FQNEAQ in the germline V gene (reference sequence). There are 19 residues in the CDR3. This chain's CDR3 is CASSLVEYSGLSSYNEQFF. CDR3 bases: TGTGCCAGCAGCTTAGTAGAATATAGCGGACTAAGCTCCTACAATGAGCAGTTCTTC.

The rearrangement joins TRBV15 to TRBJ1-5; D might be TRBD1 (5 bases). This CDR3 region has 19 residues. V lost 3 bases to trimming and J lost 3 bases, with 24 bases between them. CDR1 is LNHNV, CDR2 YYDKDF, per germline (reference sequence). CDR3 sequence (DNA): TGTGCCACCAGCAGTGCCGGTGGGGGAGGTCCCTTAGTCAATCAGCCCCAGCATTTT. Protein sequence: CATSSAGGGGPLVNQPQHF.

V is TRBV7-2 and J is TRBJ2-3; weak D call: TRBD1 (5 bases). CDR3 size: 14 residues. In germline, CDR1 is SGHTA, CDR2 FQGNSA. V dropped 5 bases and J dropped 1 base, with 10 bases sitting between them. As DNA, the CDR3 is TGTGCCAGCAGCATGGGGCTCCGCACAGATACGCAGTATTTT. This translates into CASSMGLRTDTQYF.

The rearrangement uses TRBV27 and TRBJ2-5, with D possibly matching TRBD2 (6 bases). The V gene's germline CDR1 is MNHEY and CDR2 SMNVEV (reference sequence). The germline V and J ends were trimmed by 7 bases and 1 base, with 19 bases remaining between them. The CDR3 sequence is 16 residues long. This chain's CDR3 is CASTQRGPGGQETQYF. The CDR3, as DNA: TGTGCCAGCACCCAAAGGGGCCCCGGGGGCCAAGAGACCCAGTACTTC.

The rearrangement uses TRBV13 and TRBJ1-4; D possibly corresponds to TRBD1 (5 bases). V shed 5 bases and J shed 4 bases, with 11 bases lying between them. The CDR3 sequence is 14 residues long. The germline V gene has CDR1 PRHDT and CDR2 FYEKMQ (reference sequence). The chain's CDR3 is CASSLGRNNEKLFF. The CDR3 nucleotides are TGTGCCAGCAGCCTGGGACGGAATAATGAAAAACTGTTTTTT.

V gene TRBV9 combines with J gene TRBJ2-5; 8 bases match TRBD1. CDR3 size: 14 residues. The germline V gene encodes CDR1 SGDLS and CDR2 YYNGEE. With 3 bases clipped from V and 2 bases from J, the junction kept 3 bases outside the gene matches. CDR3 protein: CASSATGGQETQYF. Written as DNA, the CDR3 is TGTGCCAGCAGCGCAACAGGGGGGCAAGAGACCCAGTACTTC.

The chain links TRBV27 to TRBJ2-5; D is tentatively TRBD1 or TRBD2 (5 bases each). The CDR3 runs 14 residues. Deletions cut 3 bases from V and 5 bases from J, with 13 bases between. In germline, CDR1 is MNHEY, CDR2 SMNVEV (reference sequence). CDR3 in amino acids: CASSFGTMGETQYF. The CDR3 bases are TGTGCCAGCAGTTTTGGGACCATGGGGGAGACCCAGTACTTC.

The chain combines TRBV9 with TRBJ2-3; 7 nucleotides align to TRBD1. Germline values: CDR1 SGDLS, CDR2 YYNGEE. The CDR3 extends over 16 amino acids. Trimming cost V 0 bases and J 0 bases; bases outside gene matches: 4. Written as DNA, the CDR3 is TGTGCCAGCAGCGTAGAGGGGGCCATGAGCACAGATACGCAGTATTTT. It specifies CASSVEGAMSTDTQYF.